This T cell receptor beta chain was sequenced for a study of T-cell reconstitution after alpha-beta-depleted transplantation in children. The CDR3 is made up of 14 amino acids. Germline assignment: CDR1 SGHTA and CDR2 FQGNSA. The V gene end was trimmed by 3 bases and the J gene end by 11 bases; junction bases not matched to a gene: 8. This clonotype was detected many times. Preparation of the TCRbeta library used unique molecular identifiers. TCRdb redid the calling of the PCR reads with MiXCR, one entry per CDR3 protein. The sample includes 200,000 to 300,000 distinct CDR3 sequences, about 26% of them seen just once.

The clonotype comes from a girl aged 2-15 years with Fanconi anemia, due to receive a stem cell transplant. V usage is TRBV7-2 and J usage is TRBJ2-1, with TRBD1 matching 9 bases. Sequencing was performed on PBMCs, taken before TCRalphabeta/CD19-depleted stem cell transplant. The CDR3 DNA reads TGTGCCAGCAGCTTCCTACAGGGGGCTGGCCAGCAGTTCTTC. It encodes CASSFLQGAGQQFF.